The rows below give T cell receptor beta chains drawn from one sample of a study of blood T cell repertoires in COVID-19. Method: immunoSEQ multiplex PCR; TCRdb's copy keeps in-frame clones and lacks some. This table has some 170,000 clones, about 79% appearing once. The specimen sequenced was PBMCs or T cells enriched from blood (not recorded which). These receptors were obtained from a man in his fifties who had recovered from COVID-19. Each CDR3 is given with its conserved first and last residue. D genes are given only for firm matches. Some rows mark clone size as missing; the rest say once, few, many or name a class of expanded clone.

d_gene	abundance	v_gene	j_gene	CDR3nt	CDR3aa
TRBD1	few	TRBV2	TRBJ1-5	TGTGCCAGCAGGGGACAGTTCAATCAGCCCCAGCATTTT	CASRGQFNQPQHF
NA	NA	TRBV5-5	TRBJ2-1	TGTGCCAGCAGCTTGGAATTTTCCGGGGTCGTCAATGAGCAGTTCTTC	CASSLEFSGVVNEQFF
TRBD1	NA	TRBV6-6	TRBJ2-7	TGTGCCACCCGACCACCCGCGGGACAGGGCTTCTACGAGCAGTACTTC	CATRPPAGQGFYEQYF
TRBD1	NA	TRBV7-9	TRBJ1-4	TGTGCCAGCAGCATTCACCGGGACAGGGGGCATGAAAAACTGTTTTTT	CASSIHRDRGHEKLFF
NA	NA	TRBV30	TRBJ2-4	TGTGCCTGGAGTGTCTCAGTCCTAGCCAAAAACATTCAGTACTTC	CAWSVSVLAKNIQYF
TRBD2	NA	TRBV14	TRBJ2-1	TGTGCCAGCAGCCAAGTTAATTCGGGCGGGGGGCCCTACAATGAGCAGTTCTTC	CASSQVNSGGGPYNEQFF
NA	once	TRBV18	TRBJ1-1	TGTGCCAGCTCCCGTGACGAGGGGGGGCTAGGGACTGAAGCTTTCTTT	CASSRDEGGLGTEAFF
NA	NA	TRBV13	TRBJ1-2	TGTGCCAGCAGCTTAGCCGGGGATGGCTACACCTTC	CASSLAGDGYTF
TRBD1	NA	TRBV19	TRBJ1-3	TGTGCCACCTGGGACAGGGGATCAAGAAACACCATATATTTT	CATWDRGSRNTIYF
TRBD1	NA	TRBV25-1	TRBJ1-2	TGTGCCAGCAGTGCTGACAGGGGGCTCCTAAACTATGGCTACACCTTC	CASSADRGLLNYGYTF
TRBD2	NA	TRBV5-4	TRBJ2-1	TGTGCCAGCGCCCGCGGTTGGGGAGGGAATGAGCAGTTCTTC	CASARGWGGNEQFF
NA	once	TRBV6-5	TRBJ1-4	TGTGCCAGCAGTTACCATCAGACAGCAACTAATGAAAAACTGTTTTTT	CASSYHQTATNEKLFF
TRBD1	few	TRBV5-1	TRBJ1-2	TGCGCCAGCAGCTGGACAGGGGGTGGAAACTATGGCTACACCTTC	CASSWTGGGNYGYTF
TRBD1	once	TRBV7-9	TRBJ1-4	TGTGCCAGCAGTCGGACAGGGGGTAATGAAAAACTGTTTTTT	CASSRTGGNEKLFF
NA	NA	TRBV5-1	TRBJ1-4	TGCGCCAGCAGCTCGGGAGGCAGCGAAAAACTGTTTTTT	CASSSGGSEKLFF
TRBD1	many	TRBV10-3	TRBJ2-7	TGTGCCATCAGTGAGACAGGGGGAGACTCCTACGAGCAGTACTTC	CAISETGGDSYEQYF
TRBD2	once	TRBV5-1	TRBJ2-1	TGCGCCAGCAGCCCAATGGAAGCGGGGGGGCTCGGTGAGCAGTTCTTC	CASSPMEAGGLGEQFF
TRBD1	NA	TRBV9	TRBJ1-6	TGTGCCAGCAGCGTAGGACAGGGGTATCTTTCACCCCTCCACTTT	CASSVGQGYLSPLHF
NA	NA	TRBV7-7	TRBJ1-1	TGTGCCAGCAGCTTAACACGGGACACTGAAGCTTTCTTT	CASSLTRDTEAFF
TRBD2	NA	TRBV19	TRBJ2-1	TGTGCCAGTAGTTTGCGGGGGGGGGACTCCTACAATGAGCAGTTCTTC	CASSLRGGDSYNEQFF
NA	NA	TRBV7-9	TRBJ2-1	TGTGCCAGCAGCTTAGCTTTGACAAGCTACAATGAGCAGTTCTTC	CASSLALTSYNEQFF
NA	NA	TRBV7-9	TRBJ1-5	TGTGCCAGCAGCTTCGGGGGGGGCAGACAGCCCCAGCATTTT	CASSFGGGRQPQHF
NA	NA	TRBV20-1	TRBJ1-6	TGCAGTGCTAGTGACAGGACACCCCTCCACTTT	CSASDRTPLHF
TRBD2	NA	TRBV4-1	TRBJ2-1	TGCGCCAGCAGCCAATCGAATCGAGCGGGGGGGCGGGATGAGCAGTTCTTC	CASSQSNRAGGRDEQFF
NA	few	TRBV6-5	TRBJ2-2	TGTGCCAGCAAAGGCGGGGGCTTCAACACCGGGGAGCTGTTTTTT	CASKGGGFNTGELFF
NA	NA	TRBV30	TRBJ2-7	TGTGCCTGGAGTCGTGGGGGGGCTTACGAGCAGTACTTC	CAWSRGGAYEQYF
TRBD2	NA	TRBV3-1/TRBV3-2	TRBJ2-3	TGTGCCAGCAGACTAGCGGGGGGTAGCACAGATACGCAGTATTTT	CASRLAGGSTDTQYF
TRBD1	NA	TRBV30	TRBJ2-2	TGTGCCTGGAGCGCGGCCGGGACAGCGAACACCGGGGAGCTGTTTTTT	CAWSAAGTANTGELFF
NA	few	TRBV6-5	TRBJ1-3	TGTGCCAGCAGTTCTTCTCTCAGCGTAGTTGGAAACACCATATATTTT	CASSSSLSVVGNTIYF
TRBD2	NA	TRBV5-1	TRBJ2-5	TGCGCCAGCAGCCCGGGACTAGCTCCAGAGACCCAGTACTTC	CASSPGLAPETQYF
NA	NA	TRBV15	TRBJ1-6	TGTGCCGCCGGGGAGGGGAAGGGATCCTATAATTCACCCCTCCACTTT	CAAGEGKGSYNSPLHF
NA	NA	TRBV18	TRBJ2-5	TGTGCCAGCTCACCAGGCCAGGGCAAATGGACCCAGTACTTC	CASSPGQGKWTQYF
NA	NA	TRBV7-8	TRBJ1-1	TGTGCCAGCAGCTTAGTGGCGGGTAACACTGAAGCTTTCTTT	CASSLVAGNTEAFF
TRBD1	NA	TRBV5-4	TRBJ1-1	TGTGCCAGCAGCATGAACAGGGGGCGGGCTGAAGCTTTCTTT	CASSMNRGRAEAFF
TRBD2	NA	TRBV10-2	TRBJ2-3	TGCGCCAGCAGGGCCCTAGCGGGGGGAGATACGCAGTATTTT	CASRALAGGDTQYF
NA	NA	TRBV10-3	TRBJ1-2	TGTGCCACCAAGGAGAGTCGGGATGGCTACACCTTC	CATKESRDGYTF
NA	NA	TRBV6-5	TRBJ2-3	TGTGCCAGCAGTTACTCGTGGCAGTCAGATACGCAGTATTTT	CASSYSWQSDTQYF
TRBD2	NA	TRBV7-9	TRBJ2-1	TGTGCCAGCAGCTCTAGCGGGGGGGCCCTTGAGCAGTTCTTC	CASSSSGGALEQFF
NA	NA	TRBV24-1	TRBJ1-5	TGTGCCACCAGTGACGGACAGCACAATCAGCCCCAGCATTTT	CATSDGQHNQPQHF
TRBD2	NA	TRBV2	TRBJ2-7	TGTGCCAGCCACGGGGGGACCTCTAGCTCCTACGAGCAGTACTTC	CASHGGTSSSYEQYF
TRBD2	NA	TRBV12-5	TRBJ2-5	TGTGCTAGTGGTTTTTCGGGGGGAGGAACCCAGTACTTC	CASGFSGGGTQYF
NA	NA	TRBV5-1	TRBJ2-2	TGCGCCAGCAGCTTGGACGGGGGATCAAACACCGGGGAGCTGTTTTTT	CASSLDGGSNTGELFF
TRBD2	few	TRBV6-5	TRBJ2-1	TGTGCCAGCAGAGAGCGGGGGGGCTTAGGCAATGAGCAGTTCTTC	CASRERGGLGNEQFF
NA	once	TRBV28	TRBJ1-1	TGTGCCAGCGGGCTACAGGGTGGGAACACTGAAGCTTTCTTT	CASGLQGGNTEAFF
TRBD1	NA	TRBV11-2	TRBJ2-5	TGTGCCAGCAGCCGGGACAGGGTCAGCCAAGAGACCCAGTACTTC	CASSRDRVSQETQYF
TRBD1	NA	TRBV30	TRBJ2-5	TGTGCCTGGAGTGTGGGACAGGGGGGGATCCAAGAGACCCAGTACTTC	CAWSVGQGGIQETQYF
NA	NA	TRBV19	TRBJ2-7	TGTGCCAGTAGTAACTTTGGGGCGGCCTACGAGCAGTACTTC	CASSNFGAAYEQYF
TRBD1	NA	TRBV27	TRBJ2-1	TGTGCCAGCAGTTCCGACAGGGTCTACAATGAGCAGTTCTTC	CASSSDRVYNEQFF
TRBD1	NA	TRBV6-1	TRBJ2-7	TGTGCCAGCACTGACCGGGACAGGGTCTCCTACGAGCAGTACTTC	CASTDRDRVSYEQYF
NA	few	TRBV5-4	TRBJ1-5	TGTGCCAGCAGCCAACAGGGATTAGGCAATCAGCCCCAGCATTTT	CASSQQGLGNQPQHF
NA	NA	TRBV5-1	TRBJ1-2	TGCGCCAGCAGCTTGGGGCGGGCAGGCAACCGCTATGGCTACACCTTC	CASSLGRAGNRYGYTF
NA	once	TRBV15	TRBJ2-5	TGTGCCACCAGCAGAGATCCAGGGGCCGGCCGAGAGACCCAGTACTTC	CATSRDPGAGRETQYF
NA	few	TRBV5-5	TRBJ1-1	TGTGCCAGCAGCTTGAATAGCTTAAGGAACACTGAAGCTTTCTTT	CASSLNSLRNTEAFF
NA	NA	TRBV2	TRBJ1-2	TGTGCCAGCAGTGAACCCTTGGATGAGGTTTATGGCTACACCTTC	CASSEPLDEVYGYTF
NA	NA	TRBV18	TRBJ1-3	TGTGCCAGCTCAATCGGACTGATGGACTCTGGAAACACCATATATTTT	CASSIGLMDSGNTIYF
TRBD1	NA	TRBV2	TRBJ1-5	TGTGCCAGCACGGACAGGGAACGCAATCAGCCCCAGCATTTT	CASTDRERNQPQHF
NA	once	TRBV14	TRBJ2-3	TGTGCCAGCAGCCAAGAAATAACTAGCACAGATACGCAGTATTTT	CASSQEITSTDTQYF
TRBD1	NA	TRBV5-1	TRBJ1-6	TGCGCCAGCAGCTTGGAGGGGGCCTCTTATAATTCACCCCTCCACTTT	CASSLEGASYNSPLHF
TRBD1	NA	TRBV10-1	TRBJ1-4	TGCGCCAGCAGTGAGTCGACCAGGGGGCCTTCGGAAAAACTGTTTTTT	CASSESTRGPSEKLFF
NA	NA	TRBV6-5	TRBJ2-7	TGTGCCAGCAGTTACTCTAGGGACTTTCTCTACGAGCAGTACTTC	CASSYSRDFLYEQYF